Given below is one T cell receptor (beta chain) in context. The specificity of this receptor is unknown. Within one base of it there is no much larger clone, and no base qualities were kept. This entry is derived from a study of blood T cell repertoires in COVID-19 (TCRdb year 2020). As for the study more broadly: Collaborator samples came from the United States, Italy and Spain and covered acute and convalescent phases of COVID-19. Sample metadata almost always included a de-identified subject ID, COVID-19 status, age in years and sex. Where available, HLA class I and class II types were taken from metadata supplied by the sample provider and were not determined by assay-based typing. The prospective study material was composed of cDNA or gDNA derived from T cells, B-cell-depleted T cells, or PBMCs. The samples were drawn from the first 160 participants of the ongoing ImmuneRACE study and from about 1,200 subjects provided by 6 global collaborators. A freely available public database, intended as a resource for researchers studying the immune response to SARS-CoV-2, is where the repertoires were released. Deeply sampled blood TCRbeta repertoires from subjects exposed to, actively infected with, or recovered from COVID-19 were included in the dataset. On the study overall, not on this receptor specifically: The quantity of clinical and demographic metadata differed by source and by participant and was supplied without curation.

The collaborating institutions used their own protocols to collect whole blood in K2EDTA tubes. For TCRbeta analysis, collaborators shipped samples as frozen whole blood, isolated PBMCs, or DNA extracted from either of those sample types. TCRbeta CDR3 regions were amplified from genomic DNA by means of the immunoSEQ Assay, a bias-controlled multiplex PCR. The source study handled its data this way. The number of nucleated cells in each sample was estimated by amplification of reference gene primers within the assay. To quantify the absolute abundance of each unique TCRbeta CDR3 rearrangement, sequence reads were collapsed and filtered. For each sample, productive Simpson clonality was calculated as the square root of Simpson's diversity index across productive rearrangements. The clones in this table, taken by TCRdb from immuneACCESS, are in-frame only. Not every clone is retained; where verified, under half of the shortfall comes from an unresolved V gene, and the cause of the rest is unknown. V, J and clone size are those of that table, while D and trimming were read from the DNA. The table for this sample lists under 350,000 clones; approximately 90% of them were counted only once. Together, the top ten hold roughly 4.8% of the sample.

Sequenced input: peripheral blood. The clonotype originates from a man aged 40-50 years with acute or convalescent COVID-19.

The bases read TGTGCCAGTAGTATCCAGTTCCAGAACACTGAAGCTTTCTTT. It translates to CASSIQFQNTEAFF. This chain joins TRBV19 to TRBJ1-1; the D gene is unclear. Taken from the germline V gene (reference sequence), the CDR1 and CDR2 loops are LNHDA and SQIVND. The CDR3 numbers 14 residues from cysteine through phenylalanine. Just the 42-base CDR3 DNA is kept, in frame starting at base 1. Trimming takes 3 bases from V and 1 base from J, and the germline ends sit 9 bases apart.